This T cell receptor beta chain was identified during a study of post-analysis software for immune sequencing data. Study-wide context: Patients with relapsing-remitting, secondary progressive and progressive-relapsing multiple sclerosis courses were all represented. Study-wide findings and caveats: Relative to controls, patients had 5 or 6 TRBV segments at higher frequency, with TRBV5-6, TRBV5-1 and TRBV20-1 among these. F measure clustering grouped samples strongly by preparation batch.

The V end was cut by 2 bases, the J end by 5 bases, with 16 bases between. The CDR3 is 16 residues long. In its sample, this clonotype was seen a few times. Its antigen is undetermined. Unique molecular identifiers had been added to the TCR beta cDNA libraries. MiXCR was run by TCRdb on the PCR reads, yielding one entry per CDR3 protein. This sample carries a few hundred thousand distinct CDR3 sequences, 30% to 40% of them seen once, and the ten largest clones take approximately 7.1%. The sequenced sample consisted of blood. The TCR comes from a girl aged 2 to 10 with multiple sclerosis. The chain uses TRBV12-3 or TRBV12-4 and TRBJ2-1; TRBD2 is a possible D gene (7 bases). The CDR3 bases are TGTGCCAGCAGTTTAAGGGGGGGGGCATCTCACAATGAGCAGTTCTTC. It is translated as CASSLRGGASHNEQFF.